Included here is one T cell receptor (beta chain) sequence, with context. Its antigen remains unidentified. No much larger clonotype is one base removed from it; base qualities were not supplied. The sample belongs to a study of blood T cell repertoires in COVID-19 (dated by TCRdb to 2019 to 2021). In the study overall: Collaborator samples came from the United States, Italy and Spain and covered acute and convalescent phases of COVID-19. The prospective study material was composed of cDNA or gDNA derived from T cells, B-cell-depleted T cells, or PBMCs. Subjects who had been exposed to COVID-19, were actively infected with it, or had recovered from it provided the deeply sampled blood TCRbeta repertoires that made up the dataset. The repertoires were released in a freely available public database meant as a resource for research on the immune response to SARS-CoV-2. Samples were obtained from the ongoing ImmuneRACE study (first 160 participants) and from about 1,300 subjects provided by 6 global collaborators. Sample metadata almost always included a de-identified subject ID, COVID-19 status, age in years and sex. Where available, HLA class I and class II types were taken from metadata supplied by the sample provider and were not determined by assay-based typing. The research as a whole found: The quantity of clinical and demographic metadata differed by source and by participant and was supplied without curation.

The V end loses 5 bases and the J end loses 7 bases, and a stretch of 21 bases separates them. Inclusive of the bounding cysteine and phenylalanine, the CDR3 is 16 residues long. The CDR3 DNA has 48 bases and is translated from base 1. Sequences SGHTA (CDR1) and FQGNSA (CDR2) are obtained from the germline V gene. TCRbeta CDR3 regions were amplified from genomic DNA using the immunoSEQ Assay, a bias-controlled multiplex PCR. The study's own analysis went as follows. Within the assay, amplification of reference gene primers was used to estimate how many nucleated cells each sample contained. Sequence reads were collapsed and filtered to measure the absolute abundance of every unique TCRbeta CDR3 rearrangement. For each sample, productive Simpson clonality was calculated as the square root of Simpson's diversity index over productive rearrangements. Here the immuneACCESS table is served through TCRdb, limited to in-frame sequences with V and J called. Missing clones are a known gap in these copies; in checked studies unresolved V genes cover under half, and the rest lacks a known reason. V and J calls plus clone size are reproduced from that table; the DNA served to infer D and trimming. This sample gives 200,000 or so clones in total; approximately 84% of them show up just once. Roughly 6.9% of the sample lies in the top ten.

Each collaborating institution followed its own protocols to collect whole blood in K2EDTA tubes. For TCRbeta analysis, collaborators shipped samples as frozen whole blood, isolated PBMCs, or DNA extracted from either of those sample types. The sequence is built from TRBV7-2 and TRBJ2-1, with TRBD2 tentatively as D gene (6 bases match). The receptor's source is a human donor with acute or convalescent COVID-19. The donor label of this sample is uncertain. The sequencing sample was made of peripheral blood. The CDR3 in this case is CASSIQDGSGRNEQFF. DNA sequence: TGTGCCAGCAGCATCCAGGACGGGTCGGGGAGGAATGAGCAGTTCTTC.